This TCR beta chain stems from a study of blood T cell repertoires in COVID-19. Looking at the study overall: Donors in the United States, Italy and Spain gave samples during acute or convalescent COVID-19. T cells, B-cell-depleted T cells, or PBMCs supplied cDNA or gDNA.

In the original processing: By means of reference gene primer amplification, nucleated cell counts were estimated. Some clones are missing from TCRdb's copy, which holds only in-frame ones; the method was immunoSEQ multiplex PCR. V and J calls plus clone size are reproduced from that table; the DNA served to infer D and trimming. The repertoire includes about 160,000 clones, around 75% of them detected once, and 11% to 15% sits in the top ten. Input material: peripheral blood. The TCR originated in a woman of 80 years or more with acute or convalescent COVID-19.

Written as DNA, the CDR3 is TGTGCCAGCAGAGGGGCGGGGGGTACCGGGGAGCTGTTTTTT. It translates to CASRGAGGTGELFF. The rearrangement joins TRBV11-1 to TRBJ2-2, with 8 positions matching TRBD2. V was pared by 6 bases and J by 5 bases, with 5 bases of the junction left unmatched. The germline gives CDR1 SGHAT, CDR2 FQDESV (reference sequence). CDR3 length equals 14 residues. The whole variable domain, filled in from reference TRBV11-1 and TRBJ2-2, reads EAEVAQSPRYKITEKSQAVAFWCDPISGHATLYWYRQILGQGPELLVQFQDESVVDDSQLPKDRFSAERLKGVDSTLKIQPAELGDSAMYLCASRGAGGTGELFFGEGSRLTVL.